These T cell receptor beta chains were read from a single sample in a study of OX40 agonist ivuxolimab in advanced cancers. Generated by immunoSEQ multiplex PCR, the TCRdb table keeps only in-frame clones and is missing some. The table has some 18,000 clones, around 88% seen once. Here the sequenced sample was CD4+ or CD8+ T cells sorted from blood, taken in a trial of the OX40 agonist ivuxolimab. These TCRs come from an adult with an advanced solid tumor such as melanoma, head and neck, liver or kidney cancer. Both conserved end residues are part of each CDR3. D genes are given only for firm matches. Clone size is given for some rows only: seen once, a few or many times, or a class if the clone is expanded.

j_call | v_call | clone_size | d_call | cdr3_nt | cdr3_aa
TRBJ1-2 | TRBV19 | - | - | TGTGCCAGTAGTAGCTGGGGCAATAACTTATATGGCTACACCTTC | CASSSWGNNLYGYTF
TRBJ2-7 | TRBV15 | few | TRBD1 | TGTGCCACCAGCAGAGGGACAGGTGCGAAGCAGTACTTC | CATSRGTGAKQYF
TRBJ2-7 | TRBV27 | - | TRBD2 | TGTGCCAGCAGGCCCATCGGGACTAGCGTAAAAGAGCAGTACTTC | CASRPIGTSVKEQYF
TRBJ2-1 | TRBV4-3 | - | - | TGCGCCAGCAGCCAAGAATCTGAGGGATACTATAACAATGAGCAGTTCTTC | CASSQESEGYYNNEQFF
TRBJ1-1 | TRBV7-6 | few | - | TGTGCCAGCAGCCCTAATAGGGGCACTGAAGCTTTCTTT | CASSPNRGTEAFF
TRBJ1-3 | TRBV13 | once | - | TGTGCCAGCCGTTCTGGAAACACCATATATTTT | CASRSGNTIYF
TRBJ1-2 | TRBV25-1 | - | - | TGTGCCAGCAGTGAATCCCCGTCCTTCTATGGCTACACCTTC | CASSESPSFYGYTF
TRBJ2-7 | TRBV4-2 | - | TRBD2 | TGTGCCAGCAGCCAAGAGGGACTAGCAGAGTACGAGCAGTACTTC | CASSQEGLAEYEQYF
TRBJ2-7 | TRBV30 | - | TRBD1 | TGTGCCTGGAGTAGGGCAGGGGGAAAGCAGTACTTC | CAWSRAGGKQYF
TRBJ2-5 | TRBV5-1 | - | TRBD1 | TGCGCCAGCAGCTTAGGAAACCAGGGGGCAGCAGAGACCCAGTACTTC | CASSLGNQGAAETQYF
TRBJ1-6 | TRBV9 | - | - | TGTGCCAGCAATTCGGGGTTAAGCTCCTATAATTCACCCCTCCACTTT | CASNSGLSSYNSPLHF
TRBJ2-1 | TRBV19 | - | - | TGTGCCAGTAGTCCCCGGCGAAATGAGCAGTTCTTC | CASSPRRNEQFF
TRBJ1-5 | TRBV15 | - | - | TGTGCCACCAGCAGAGACAGCCGCAATCAGCCCCAGCATTTT | CATSRDSRNQPQHF
TRBJ2-7 | TRBV27 | once | TRBD2 | TGTGCCAGCAGTCTTAATAGCGGGAGCCCCTACGAGCAGTACTTC | CASSLNSGSPYEQYF
TRBJ2-5 | TRBV9 | - | - | TGTGCCAGCAGTCCAGTCGCCCAGGAGACCCAGTACTTC | CASSPVAQETQYF